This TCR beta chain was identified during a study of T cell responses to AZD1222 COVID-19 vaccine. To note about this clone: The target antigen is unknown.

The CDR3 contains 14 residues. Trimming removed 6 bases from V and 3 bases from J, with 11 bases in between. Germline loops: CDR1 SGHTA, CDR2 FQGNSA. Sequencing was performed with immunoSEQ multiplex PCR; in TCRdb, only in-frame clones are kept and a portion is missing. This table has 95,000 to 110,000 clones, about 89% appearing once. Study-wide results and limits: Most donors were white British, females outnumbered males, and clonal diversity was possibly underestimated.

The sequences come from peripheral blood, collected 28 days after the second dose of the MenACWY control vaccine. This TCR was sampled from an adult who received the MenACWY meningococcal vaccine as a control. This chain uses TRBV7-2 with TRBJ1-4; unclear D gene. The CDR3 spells CASSPGAANEKLFF. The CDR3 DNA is TGTGCCAGCAGTCCCGGAGCAGCTAATGAAAAACTGTTTTTT.